This TCR beta chain was found in a study of cytomegalovirus exposure and HLA in healthy donors. With 60 Vbeta and 13 Jbeta primers, the PCR was carried out. The method was immunoSEQ multiplex PCR; TCRdb's version includes in-frame clones alone and lacks a portion of them. The sample yields over 130,000 clones, around 84% seen once. The sequencing sample was made of PBMCs. This receptor was obtained from a man aged 45-65 years in good health and CMV-seronegative.

The CDR3 coding sequence is TGTGCCAGCAGCCAAGGGGACAGAGCTACTAATGAAAAACTGTTTTTT. Translation gives CASSQGDRATNEKLFF. The rearrangement links TRBV4-2 to TRBJ1-4, with TRBD1 identical over 7 bases. The CDR3 runs 16 residues. V trimming: 1 base; J trimming: 2 bases; junction bases outside the gene matches: 4. The germline CDR1 and CDR2 sequences are LGHNA and YNFKEQ.